The sequence of this T cell receptor beta chain was determined in a study of vaccination effects on CD4 cells after COVID-19. Study at large: Roughly 2 million PBMC per well were cultured with 8.5 to 10 IU/ml IL-2 and roughly 10 ug/ml peptides.

Trimming stripped 2 bases from V and 1 base from J, with 9 bases between. In germline, CDR1 is SGHRS, CDR2 YFSETQ. The CDR3 contains 14 residues. As for this clone: Its target is not known.

Once cultured for 10 days, the cells underwent separation to obtain CD4+ T cells. The study found no prior SARS-CoV-2 infection in the vaccine recipients, who tested negative for nucleocapsid antibodies. Half the medium was replaced with IL-2 medium on days 3 and 7. Some clones are missing from TCRdb's copy, which holds only in-frame ones; the method was immunoSEQ multiplex PCR. The sample yields around 56,000 clones, about 83% seen once. The clonotype comes from a human donor who received a COVID-19 vaccine. This chain joins TRBV5-1 and TRBJ1-1; D unclear. The sequencing used CD4+ T cells from PBMCs cultured without peptide, collected before COVID-19 vaccination. As DNA, the CDR3 is TGCGCCAGCAGCTTTATCCACGAGAACACTGAAGCTTTCTTT. The encoded protein is CASSFIHENTEAFF.